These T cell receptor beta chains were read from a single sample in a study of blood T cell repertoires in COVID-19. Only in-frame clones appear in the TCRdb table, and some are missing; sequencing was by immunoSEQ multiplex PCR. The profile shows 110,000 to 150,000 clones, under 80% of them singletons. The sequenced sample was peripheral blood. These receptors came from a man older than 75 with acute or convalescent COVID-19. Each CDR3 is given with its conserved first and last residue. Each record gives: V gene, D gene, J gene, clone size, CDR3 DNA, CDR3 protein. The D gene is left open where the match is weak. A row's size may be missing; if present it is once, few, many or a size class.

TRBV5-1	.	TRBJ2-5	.	TGCGCCAGCAGCTTGCAGGCGTCCCAAGAGACCCAGTACTTC	CASSLQASQETQYF
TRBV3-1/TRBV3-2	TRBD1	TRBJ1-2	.	TGTGCCAGCAGCCTTGGACAGGGGAGCGGCGGCTACACCTTC	CASSLGQGSGGYTF
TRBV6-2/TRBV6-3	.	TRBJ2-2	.	TGTGCCAGCAGTTACTCAGCGGTCGGGGAGCTGTTTTTT	CASSYSAVGELFF
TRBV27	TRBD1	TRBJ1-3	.	TGTGCCAGCAGTTCCGTCTACAGGGGCGGCTCTGGAAACACCATATATTTT	CASSSVYRGGSGNTIYF
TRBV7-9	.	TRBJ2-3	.	TGTGCCAGCAGCTCCACCGACAGGACGGCGACAGATACGCAGTATTTT	CASSSTDRTATDTQYF
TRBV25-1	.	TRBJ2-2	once	TGTGCCAGCAGTGATTTCTCACTCTCCACCGGGGAGCTGTTTTTT	CASSDFSLSTGELFF
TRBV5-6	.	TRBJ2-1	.	TGTGCCAGCAGCTATGAGAGCTACAATGAGCAGTTCTTC	CASSYESYNEQFF
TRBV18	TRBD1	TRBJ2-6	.	TGTGCCAGCTCACCCGGGACAGGGTACGATGGGGCCAACGTCCTGACTTTC	CASSPGTGYDGANVLTF
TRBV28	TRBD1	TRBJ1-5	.	TGTGCCAGCAGTTCAGGACAGGCAGGACAGCCCCAGCATTTT	CASSSGQAGQPQHF
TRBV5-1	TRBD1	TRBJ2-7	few	TGCGCCAGCAGATCGGGACAGGATACTTCCTACGAGCAGTACTTC	CASRSGQDTSYEQYF
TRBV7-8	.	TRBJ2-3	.	TGTGCCAGCAGCTTAGGTTCAGCAGATACGCAGTATTTT	CASSLGSADTQYF
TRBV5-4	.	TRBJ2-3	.	TGTGCCAGCAGCCGGACGGACTTAGATACGCAGTATTTT	CASSRTDLDTQYF
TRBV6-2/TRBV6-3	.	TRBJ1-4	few	TGTGCCAGCAGTTATCGAGCAACTAATGAAAAACTGTTTTTT	CASSYRATNEKLFF
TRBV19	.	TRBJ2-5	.	TGTGCCAGTAGTGAATCGGGGATCCAAGAGACCCAGTACTTC	CASSESGIQETQYF
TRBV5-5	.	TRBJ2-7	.	TGTGCCAGCAGCTTGTCACAGGGTTCCTACTACGAGCAGTACTTC	CASSLSQGSYYEQYF
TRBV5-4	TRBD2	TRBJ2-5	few	TGTGCCAGCACCCCCGGGGGGGGCATGCAGACCCAGTACTTC	CASTPGGGMQTQYF
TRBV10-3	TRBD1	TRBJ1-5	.	TGTGCCATCAGTGAGGTCAGGGGGCGCGGGTCCTCCCAGCCCCAGCATTTT	CAISEVRGRGSSQPQHF
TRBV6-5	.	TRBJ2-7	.	TGTGCCAGCGGGGTGCCGGGGGGCAGGGTCGATGAGCAGTACTTC	CASGVPGGRVDEQYF
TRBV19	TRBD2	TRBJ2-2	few	TGTGCCAGTACCCAACGGGCTAGCGGGACCAACACCGGGGAGCTGTTTTTT	CASTQRASGTNTGELFF
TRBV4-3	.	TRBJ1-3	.	TGCGCCAGCAGCCAAGCGGTAGACAGCCAGCGGGCAGTCACCATATATTTT	CASSQAVDSQRAVTIYF
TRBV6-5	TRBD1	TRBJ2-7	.	TGTGCCAGCAGTTCCGGGACAGGGAAGTACGAGCAGTACTTC	CASSSGTGKYEQYF
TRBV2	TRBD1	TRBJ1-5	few	TGTGCCAGCAGTGAACCCTCGCCGGGACAGGGTCTTCAGCCCCAGCATTTT	CASSEPSPGQGLQPQHF
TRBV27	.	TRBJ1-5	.	TGTGCCAGCAGTCCCGGTCGAGGTCAGCCCCAGCATTTT	CASSPGRGQPQHF
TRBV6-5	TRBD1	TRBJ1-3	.	TGTGCCAGCAGTTACATGACAGGGTCGGGAAACACCATATATTTT	CASSYMTGSGNTIYF
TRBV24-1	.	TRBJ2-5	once	TGTGCCACCAGTGACCCTACTACTTCCCCCGAGACCCAGTACTTC	CATSDPTTSPETQYF
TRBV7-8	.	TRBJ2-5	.	TGTGCCAGCACCCAACTAATCTTAGAGTTGGCGTCTCAAGAGACCCAGTACTTC	CASTQLILELASQETQYF
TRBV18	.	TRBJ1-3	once	TGTGCCAGCTCACCAGCTGCAGGGACAGGAAACACCATATATTTT	CASSPAAGTGNTIYF
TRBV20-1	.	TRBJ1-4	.	TGCAGTGCTAGTGACAGGCGTAATGAAAAACTGTTTTTT	CSASDRRNEKLFF
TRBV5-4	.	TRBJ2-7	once	TGTGCCAGCAGCTTGGGACAGGCAACCTACGAGCAGTACTTC	CASSLGQATYEQYF
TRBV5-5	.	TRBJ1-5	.	TGTGCCAGCACCTTTGAGGGTAATCAGCCCCAGCATTTT	CASTFEGNQPQHF
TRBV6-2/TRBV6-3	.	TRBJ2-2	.	TGTGCCAGCAGTTACTCGACGAGAGCGGAAAACACCGGGGAGCTGTTTTTT	CASSYSTRAENTGELFF
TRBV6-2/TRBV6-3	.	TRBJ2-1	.	TGTGCCAGCAGTCGGGCTAGCGCTCCCTACAATGAGCAGTTCTTC	CASSRASAPYNEQFF
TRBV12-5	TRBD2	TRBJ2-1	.	TGTGCTAGTGCCTCGGGACTAGCGGGGGTCCGTAATGAGCAGTTCTTC	CASASGLAGVRNEQFF
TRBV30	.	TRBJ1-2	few	TGTGCCTGGACGGGGGGTGCCTATGGCTACACCTTC	CAWTGGAYGYTF
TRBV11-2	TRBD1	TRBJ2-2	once	TGTGCCAGCAGCCCCGACAGGGCGAATACCGGGGAGCTGTTTTTT	CASSPDRANTGELFF
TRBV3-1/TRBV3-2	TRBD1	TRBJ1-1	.	TGTGCCAGCAGCCTTCGCCCGGGACAGGGGGCGCGTCAGGTAACTGAAGCTTTCTTT	CASSLRPGQGARQVTEAFF